Following are 14 T cell receptor beta chains from one sample sequenced in a study of vaccination and CD4 T cells after COVID-19. As to treatment: roughly nine-day PBMC culture with coronavirus spike peptide pools or control peptides (ViraFEST assay). The Oncomine TCR Beta short-read assay was what sequenced the DNA obtained from cultured CD4+ T cells. TCRdb re-called the PCR reads with MiXCR, one entry per CDR3 protein. The sample has about 14,000 distinct CDR3 sequences, about 28% seen once; the top ten hold approximately 15%. No cognate antigen is known for these TCRs. Specimen: cultured CD4+ T cells from blood. Receptor source: a human donor with COVID-19.

Regarding this clonotype: A far larger clone is one base from this, pointing to a likely read error. The chain recombines TRBV6-1 with TRBJ1-5, with D maybe TRBD1 (5 bases). Germline-derived CDR1 and CDR2 are MNHNS and SASEGT. CDR3 length: 14 amino acids. The CDR3 loop reads CAISRRRGNQPRHF. The CDR3 DNA reads as TGTGCCATCAGTCGGAGACGGGGCAATCAGCCCCGGCATTTT.

This clonotype was picked up a small number of times. V is TRBV19 and J is TRBJ2-7; the D is unclear. The CDR3 contains 13 residues. Per the germline V gene, CDR1 is LNHDA and CDR2 is SQIVND (reference sequence). V was pared by 4 bases and J by 4 bases, with 11 bases between. For the CDR3, the DNA is TGTGCCAGTAGTAGCGTCGGGCCTTACGAGCAGTACTTC. Translation: CASSSVGPYEQYF.

The chain is built from TRBV7-2 and TRBJ2-5; no definite D call. This CDR3 comprises 12 residues. Trimming shortened V by 0 bases and J by 13 bases, and 12 bases separated the two germline ends. The V gene's germline CDR1 is SGHTA and CDR2 FQGNSA. The CDR3 loop reads CASSLAWVPPYF. CDR3 coding DNA: TGTGCCAGCAGCTTAGCATGGGTCCCACCGTACTTC.

The chain uses TRBV19 and TRBJ1-4; D is possibly TRBD1 (5 bases). Trimming removed 7 bases at V and 4 bases at J, with 13 bases between. Per germline, CDR1 LNHDA and CDR2 SQIVND (reference sequence). The CDR3 loop spans 14 amino acids. CDR3 residues: CASNPGTYNEKLFF. CDR3 sequence (DNA): TGTGCCAGTAACCCCGGGACCTATAATGAAAAACTGTTTTTT.

This clonotype was counted between two and nine times. This chain links TRBV12-5 with TRBJ1-1, with TRBD1 as a possible D gene (5 bases). The CDR3 spans 14 residues. Germline CDR1 reads LGHNT; CDR2 reads FRNRAP. The V gene lost 6 bases and the J gene lost 10 bases, with 21 bases spanning the gap. CDR3 nucleotides: TGTGCTAGTGGCAGAGACAGTACCGCTTCGGGAGCTTTCTTT. It encodes CASGRDSTASGAFF.

This chain links TRBV6-1 with TRBJ2-5, with D hard to call. V lost 8 bases and J lost 6, with 10 bases in between. The germline gives CDR1 MNHNS, CDR2 SASEGT. This CDR3 comprises 11 residues. The CDR3: CASGKWQTQYF. The CDR3 coding sequence is TGTGCCAGCGGCAAGTGGCAGACCCAGTACTTC.

The genes are TRBV5-8 and TRBJ1-3; D not resolved. CDR1 and CDR2 (germline): SGHTS, YDEGEE. The CDR3 loop spans 13 amino acids. The ends were cut back, 5 bases at V and 3 bases at J, with 9 bases in the middle. The CDR3 bases are TGTGCCAGCAGACGCAGAATTGGAAACACCATATATTTT. This sequence encodes CASRRRIGNTIYF.

Points on this clonotype: A junction end diverges from the germline sequence, so it may reflect a read error. The gene calls are TRBV14 and TRBJ2-7; tentative D call: TRBD2 (5 bases). The CDR3 is 14 amino acids. Germline V lookup: CDR1 SGHDN, CDR2 FVKESK. The chain's CDR3 is CAGSQDPGFYEQYF. As DNA, the CDR3 is TGTGCCGGCAGCCAAGACCCGGGGTTCTACGAGCAGTACTTC.

This chain uses TRBV7-2 with TRBJ2-5; D call uncertain. V shed 5 bases and J shed 4 bases, with 14 bases lying between them. Germline CDR1 reads SGHTA; CDR2 reads FQGNSA. The CDR3 has 14 amino acids. CDR3 residues: CASSPPAPIETQYF. For the CDR3, the DNA is TGTGCCAGCAGCCCTCCCGCCCCAATAGAGACCCAGTACTTC.

The chain uses TRBV20-1 and TRBJ2-5, with TRBD2 as a possible D gene (6 bases). Trimming took off 7 bases at V and 2 bases at J, with 11 bases between the two ends. The CDR3 is 12 residues long. Looked up from germline, CDR1 is DFQATT and CDR2 is SNEGSKA (reference sequence). This CDR3 reads CSVTRGQETQYF. The CDR3 nucleotides read TGCAGTGTCACCCGGGGGCAAGAGACCCAGTACTTC.

The CDR3 spells CASSLGGGGARSNQPQHF. The CDR3 DNA follows: TGTGCCAGCAGCTTAGGGGGTGGGGGAGCAAGGAGCAATCAGCCCCAGCATTTT. J is TRBJ1-5 and V is TRBV7-6; possibly TRBD1 for D (5 bases). Germline V gene lookup returns CDR1 SGHVS and CDR2 FNYEAQ. This CDR3 region has 18 residues. V was pared by 1 base and J by 1 base, with 17 bases between.

This clonotype is judged medium-sized. The chain couples TRBV27 to TRBJ1-6; D is undetermined. V was cut by 6 bases and J by 0 bases, with 3 bases left in between. This CDR3 has 13 residues. Per the germline V gene, CDR1 is MNHEY and CDR2 is SMNVEV (reference sequence). In DNA form, the CDR3 reads TGTGCCAGCAGGGGCTCCTATAATTCACCCCTCCACTTT. It specifies CASRGSYNSPLHF.

This clonotype appeared a single time. V gene TRBV12-5 combines with J gene TRBJ1-2, with a weak D call TRBD1 (6 bases). CDR3 size: 15 residues. CDR1 is LGHNT and CDR2 is FRNRAP in the germline V gene. Trimming removed 0 bases from V and 4 bases from J, with 12 bases in between. The CDR3 loop is CASGLVPQDSYGYTF. The DNA of the CDR3 is TGTGCTAGTGGTTTGGTGCCTCAGGACAGCTATGGCTACACCTTC.

This clonotype was recorded a few times. The chain is built from TRBV7-9 and TRBJ2-2, with D possibly being TRBD1 (5 bases). The CDR3 is 16 amino acids. From germline, CDR1 is SEHNR and CDR2 FQNEAQ (reference sequence). V was shortened by 1 base and J by 0 bases, with 9 bases between the two germline ends. The CDR3 reads CASSLVRVTNTGELFF. The CDR3 DNA reads TGTGCCAGCAGCTTAGTCAGGGTGACGAACACCGGGGAGCTGTTTTTT.